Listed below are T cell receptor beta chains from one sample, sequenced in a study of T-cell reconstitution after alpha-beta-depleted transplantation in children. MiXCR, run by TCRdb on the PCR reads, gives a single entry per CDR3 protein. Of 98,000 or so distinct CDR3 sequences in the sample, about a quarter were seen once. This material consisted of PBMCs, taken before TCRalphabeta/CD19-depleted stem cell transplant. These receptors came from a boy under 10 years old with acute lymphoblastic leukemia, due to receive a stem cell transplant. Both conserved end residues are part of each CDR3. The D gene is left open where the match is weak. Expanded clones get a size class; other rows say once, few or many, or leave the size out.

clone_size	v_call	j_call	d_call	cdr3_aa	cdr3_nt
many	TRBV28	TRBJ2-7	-	CASSSRVAHEQYF	TGTGCCAGCAGTTCCAGGGTCGCTCACGAGCAGTACTTC
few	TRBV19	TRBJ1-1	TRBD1	CASRGTDKAFF	TGTGCCAGTAGAGGGACAGATAAAGCTTTCTTT
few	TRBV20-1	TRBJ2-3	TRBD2	CSARAIPGTSGTDTQYF	TGCAGTGCTAGAGCAATTCCCGGGACTAGCGGCACAGATACGCAGTATTTT
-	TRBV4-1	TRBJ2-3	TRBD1	CASSPPVTGETHTQYF	TGCGCCAGCAGCCCCCCTGTGACAGGGGAAACTCATACGCAGTATTTT
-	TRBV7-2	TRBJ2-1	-	CASSSVSSYNEQFF	TGTGCCAGCAGCTCAGTCAGCTCCTACAATGAGCAGTTCTTC
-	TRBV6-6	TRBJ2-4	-	CASILGGKNIQYF	TGTGCCAGCATACTGGGGGGCAAAAACATTCAGTACTTC
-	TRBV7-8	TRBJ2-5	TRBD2	CASTSQTSGQETQYF	TGTGCCAGCACTTCGCAGACTAGCGGGCAAGAGACCCAGTACTTC
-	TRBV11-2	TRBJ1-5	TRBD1	CASSWDSSNQPQHF	TGTGCCAGCAGCTGGGACAGTAGCAATCAGCCCCAGCATTTT
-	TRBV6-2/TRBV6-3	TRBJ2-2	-	CASSYSNIGSGYTGELFF	TGTGCCAGCAGTTACTCGAATATTGGTAGCGGATACACCGGGGAGCTGTTTTTT
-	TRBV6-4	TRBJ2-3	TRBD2	CASSEREADTQYF	TGTGCCAGCAGTGAGCGGGAGGCAGATACGCAGTATTTT
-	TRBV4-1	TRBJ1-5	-	CASSQDFQGRNQPQHF	TGCGCCAGCAGCCAAGATTTCCAGGGGCGGAATCAGCCCCAGCATTTT
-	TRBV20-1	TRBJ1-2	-	CSAHRRSRNYGYTF	TGCAGTGCCCACCGCAGGTCCCGAAACTATGGCTACACCTTC
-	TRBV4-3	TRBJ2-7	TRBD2	CASSQETATGTSVYEQYF	TGCGCCAGCAGCCAAGAGACCGCGACCGGGACTAGCGTGTACGAGCAGTACTTC
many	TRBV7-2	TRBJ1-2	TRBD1	CASSARTGGYGYTF	TGTGCCAGCAGCGCGCGGACAGGGGGATATGGCTACACCTTC
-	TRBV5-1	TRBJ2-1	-	CASSFVERRLNEQFF	TGCGCCAGCAGCTTTGTCGAGCGGAGACTAAATGAGCAGTTCTTC
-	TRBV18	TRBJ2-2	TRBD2	CASSSLTGLAGVSTGELFF	TGTGCCAGCTCATCGCTAACTGGACTAGCGGGAGTTTCCACCGGGGAGCTGTTTTTT
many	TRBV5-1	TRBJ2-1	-	CASSPDFSRAVSNEQFF	TGCGCCAGCAGCCCCGACTTTTCCAGGGCAGTCAGCAATGAGCAGTTCTTC
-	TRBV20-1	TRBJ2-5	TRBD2	CSASTSGGAKQETQYF	TGCAGTGCATCGACTAGCGGAGGGGCGAAGCAAGAGACCCAGTACTTC
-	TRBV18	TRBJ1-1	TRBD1	CASSAMGGQGGTEAFF	TGTGCCAGCTCAGCGATGGGGGGACAGGGAGGCACTGAAGCTTTCTTT
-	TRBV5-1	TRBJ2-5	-	CASSLLGKETQYF	TGCGCCAGCAGCTTGTTGGGTAAAGAGACCCAGTACTTC
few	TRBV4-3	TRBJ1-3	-	CASSQRGVNGNTIYF	TGCGCCAGCAGCCAAAGGGGTGTCAACGGAAACACCATATATTTT
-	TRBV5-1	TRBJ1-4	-	CASSLWMGPATNEKLFF	TGCGCCAGCAGCTTGTGGATGGGACCGGCAACTAATGAAAAACTGTTTTTT
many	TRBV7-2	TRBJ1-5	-	CASSPGPTGPQHF	TGTGCCAGCAGCCCAGGACCCACCGGGCCCCAGCATTTT
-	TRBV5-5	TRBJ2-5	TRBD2	CASSLEPTSWETQYF	TGTGCCAGCAGCCTGGAACCGACTAGCTGGGAGACCCAGTACTTC
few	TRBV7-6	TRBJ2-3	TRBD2	CASSSPSGGRTDTQYF	TGTGCCAGCAGCTCCCCTAGCGGAGGGCGCACAGATACGCAGTATTTT
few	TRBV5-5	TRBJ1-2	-	CASTGGREIYGYTF	TGTGCCAGCACTGGGGGAAGGGAGATCTATGGCTACACCTTC
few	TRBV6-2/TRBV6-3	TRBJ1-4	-	CASSHYRVDEKLFF	TGTGCCAGCAGTCACTACAGGGTGGATGAAAAACTGTTTTTT
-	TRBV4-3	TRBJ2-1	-	CASSQDQGQHNEQFF	TGCGCCAGCAGCCAAGATCAAGGACAGCACAATGAGCAGTTCTTC
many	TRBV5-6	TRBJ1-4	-	CASSLPTNEKLFF	TGTGCCAGCAGCCTACCAACTAATGAAAAACTGTTTTTT
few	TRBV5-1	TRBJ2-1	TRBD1	CASSFRDREYNEQFF	TGCGCCAGCAGCTTCCGGGACAGGGAATACAATGAGCAGTTCTTC
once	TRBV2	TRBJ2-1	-	CASSQDSTEQFF	TGTGCCAGCAGTCAGGACTCCACTGAGCAGTTCTTC
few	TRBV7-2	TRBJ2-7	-	CASSRRTEAYEQYF	TGTGCCAGCAGCCGGAGGACAGAAGCCTACGAGCAGTACTTC
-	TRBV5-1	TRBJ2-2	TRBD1	CASSWGQSTGELFF	TGCGCCAGCAGCTGGGGACAGTCTACCGGGGAGCTGTTTTTT
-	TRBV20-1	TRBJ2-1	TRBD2	CSAPGTSGGKYNEQFF	TGCAGTGCTCCCGGGACTAGCGGAGGCAAATACAATGAGCAGTTCTTC
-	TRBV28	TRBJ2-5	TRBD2	CASSLGGLYQETQYF	TGTGCCAGCAGTTTGGGGGGGTTGTACCAAGAGACCCAGTACTTC
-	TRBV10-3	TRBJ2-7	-	CAISSARGEQYF	TGTGCCATCAGCTCCGCACGGGGCGAGCAGTACTTC